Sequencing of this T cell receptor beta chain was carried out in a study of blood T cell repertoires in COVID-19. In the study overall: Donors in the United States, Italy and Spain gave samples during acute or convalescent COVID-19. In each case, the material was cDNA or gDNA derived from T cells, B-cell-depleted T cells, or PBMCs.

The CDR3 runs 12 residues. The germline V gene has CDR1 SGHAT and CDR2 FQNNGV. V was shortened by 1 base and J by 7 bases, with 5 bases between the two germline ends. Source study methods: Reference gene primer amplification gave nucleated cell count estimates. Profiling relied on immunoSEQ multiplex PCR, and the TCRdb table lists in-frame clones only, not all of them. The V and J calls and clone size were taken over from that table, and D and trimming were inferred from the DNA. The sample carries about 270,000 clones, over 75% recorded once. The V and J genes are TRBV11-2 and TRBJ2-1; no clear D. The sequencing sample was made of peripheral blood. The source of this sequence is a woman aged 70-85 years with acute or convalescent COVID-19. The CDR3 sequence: CASSLGANEQFF. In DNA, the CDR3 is TGTGCCAGCAGCTTAGGGGCGAATGAGCAGTTCTTC.